This TCR beta chain is drawn from a study of T cell responses to AZD1222 COVID-19 vaccine listed by TCRdb under 2021. About the investigation overall: AZD1222 recipients given second doses at about 4 weeks or at about 12 weeks were pooled, since spike-specific TCR depth and breadth were not found to differ between the two schedules. TCR sequencing was performed for 233 trial participants, of whom some 200 were given two doses of AZD1222 and roughly 25 were given two doses of MenACWY control vaccine. Trial participants were enrolled by age into 18-55, 56-69 and 70-plus year subgroups, with approximately 150, 30 and 60 TCR-sequenced participants respectively.

The meaning of the sample's time point label: baseline before first vaccination. Vaccinee samples came from UK trials COV001 and COV002, including a single-blind randomized controlled phase 2/3 trial of AZD1222 (ChAdOx1 nCoV-19) in healthy adults. For TCRbeta chain sequencing, PBMC samples from trial participants were taken at day 0 and at day 28 after the second dose. Points the paper makes about the study in general: After two AZD1222 doses, both the breadth and the depth of spike-specific TCRs were significantly higher than at day 0 and than in MenACWY recipients. Conclusions about previously exposed vaccinees were limited because only six AZD1222 recipients were SARS-CoV-2 seropositive at baseline. Participants were mostly white British and included more females than males, and it was suggested by the authors that clonal diversity may have been underestimated. Epitopes outside the regions mutated in the B.1.351 and B.1.1.7 variants were reportedly recognized by nearly half of the unique spike-specific TCRs. In the small 56-69-year group, the increase in depth fell short of significance, most likely because of low power. CD4 TCRs associated with the vaccine covered the entire spike protein, and the dominant responses were in regions 160-218 and 743-854. Because no day 14 peak-response samples were available, the repertoires could be characterized only after the peak T cell response.

CDR1 and CDR2 are read off the germline V gene as SGHAT and FQNNGV. The germline ends are 6 bases apart after V is trimmed by 1 base and J by 2 bases. From cysteine to phenylalanine, the CDR3 is 13 amino acids long. Of the read, only the CDR3 DNA is kept; its 39 bases are in frame from base 1. Of note for this clone: Its antigen target is currently unknown. No base quality information exists; no much larger clone differs at one position.

The CDR3 regions of human TCRbeta chains were subjected to immunosequencing. As for the authors' bioinformatics: Repertoire TCRs were checked for matches against a reference library of SARS-CoV-2-specific TCRs that had been generated using the MIRA antigen-specificity platform. Breadth meant the fraction of unique TCRs that were SARS-CoV-2-associated, whereas depth meant the fraction of total T cells that were SARS-CoV-2-associated. Using the MIRA data, each spike-specific TCR was mapped to the spike region that the TCR reacts to and placed in a CD4 or CD8 class. Log10-transformed breadth and depth values were compared by one-way ANOVA with Sidak's multiple comparisons tests. TCRdb took over this immuneACCESS table, retaining in-frame rearrangements with V and J assigned. Such tables are incomplete; in checked studies, under half of the missing clones stem from an unresolved V gene, and the remainder is unexplained. V and J calls and clone size are given by that table; D and trimming were obtained from the DNA. Here the sample has about 94,000 clones; roughly 89% occur a single time. Over 7.5% of the sample goes to the ten largest clones.

Sequenced here: peripheral blood, sampled on day 0 of AZD1222 vaccination. The V and J genes are TRBV11-2 and TRBJ2-7, with the D gene too uncertain to name. The clonotype comes from an adult in good health. CDR3 loop: CASSLGKTYEQYF. In nucleotide form, the sequence is TGTGCCAGCAGCTTAGGGAAGACCTACGAGCAGTACTTC.